One and the same sample provided the 20 T cell receptor beta chains below, sequenced in a study of CD8 T cells in ankylosing spondylitis. Whole-study findings and limits: Ankylosing spondylitis blood appeared to be characterized by a TCR beta motif of eight or nine highly homologous variants.

TCRdb ran MiXCR on the 5' RACE reads and lists one entry per CDR3 protein. The sample yields about 840,000 distinct CDR3 sequences, roughly 12% seen once. Which antigens these TCRs recognize remains unknown. Sequencing was performed on blood, either unsorted or a sorted T cell fraction (not recorded which). These receptors came from a male donor with ankylosing spondylitis.

In its sample, this clonotype was seen many times. The V call is TRBV29-1, the J call TRBJ1-1; possibly TRBD1 for D (6 bases). Trimming took off 7 bases at V and 4 bases at J, with 13 bases between the two ends. The germline gives CDR1 SQVTM, CDR2 ANQGSEA. CDR3 length equals 12 residues. The CDR3 loop reads CSAYRVSTEAFF. The CDR3 region has the DNA TGCAGCGCTTACAGGGTGAGCACTGAAGCTTTCTTT.

This rearrangement joins TRBV29-1 to TRBJ2-3; D is perhaps TRBD1 or TRBD2 (5 bases each). The germline gives CDR1 SQVTM, CDR2 ANQGSEA. V dropped 4 bases and J dropped 3 bases, with 23 bases sitting between them. CDR3 length: 17 amino acids. DNA for the CDR3: TGCAGCGTTGCCGGCGACAGTGTACGGGGTTCTACAGATACGCAGTATTTT. As protein: CSVAGDSVRGSTDTQYF.

This chain links TRBV20-1 with TRBJ2-2; D perhaps matches TRBD2 (5 bases). The ends were cut back, 1 base at V and 8 bases at J, with 8 bases in the middle. The CDR3 is made up of 12 amino acids. CDR1 and CDR2 from the germline V gene are DFQATT and SNEGSKA (reference sequence). CDR3 nucleotide sequence: TGCAGTGCTAGAGCCTGGGAGGGGGAGCTGTTTTTT. It is translated as CSARAWEGELFF.

This clonotype has more than one count but fewer than ten. The chain couples TRBV13 to TRBJ2-3; 13 bases match TRBD2. The CDR3 consists of 17 residues. The germline V gene has CDR1 PRHDT and CDR2 FYEKMQ (reference sequence). After removal of 5 bases from V and 6 bases from J, the junction contained 11 bases not matched to a gene. The CDR3 nucleotides are TGTGCCAGCAGCCTATTGGGACTAGCGGGAAGGTGGGATACGCAGTATTTT. This gives the protein CASSLLGLAGRWDTQYF.

At least ten counts were recorded for this clonotype. This chain uses TRBV20-1 with TRBJ2-2; no reliable D call. The V end was cut by 1 base, the J end by 0 bases, with 6 bases between. Germline V gene lookup returns CDR1 DFQATT and CDR2 SNEGSKA (reference sequence). There are 14 residues in the CDR3. The CDR3 protein is CSARGEPNTGELFF. Written as DNA, the CDR3 is TGCAGTGCTAGAGGGGAACCGAACACCGGGGAGCTGTTTTTT.

This clonotype was found a few times. V gene TRBV5-1 combines with J gene TRBJ2-3, with 9 bases that match TRBD2. V dropped 4 bases and J dropped 4; count of bases not matched to a gene: 10. Germline V CDR1 and CDR2: SGHRS, YFSETQ. The CDR3 loop spans 16 amino acids. The CDR3 reads CASSPSLAGGPDTQYF. The DNA for the CDR3 is TGCGCCAGCAGCCCTAGTCTGGCGGGAGGGCCAGATACGCAGTATTTT.

The chain recombines TRBV6-1 with TRBJ2-1; possibly TRBD1 or TRBD2 for D (5 bases each). Germline V gives CDR1 MNHNS, CDR2 SASEGT. CDR3 size: 14 residues. With 6 bases removed from V and 4 bases from J, the gap between germline ends came to 13 bases. The CDR3, as DNA: TGTGCCAGCAGGGGGGTTTCTGATTACAATGAGCAGTTCTTC. This sequence encodes CASRGVSDYNEQFF.

This clonotype has more than one count but fewer than ten. V usage is TRBV7-9 and J usage is TRBJ1-1; D is unresolved. Trimming left V 2 bases short and J 11 bases short, with 15 bases between. This CDR3 has 13 residues. Per the germline V gene, CDR1 is SEHNR and CDR2 is FQNEAQ (reference sequence). The CDR3 reads CASSLFDARKAFF. The CDR3 nucleotides are TGTGCCAGCAGCTTATTCGACGCTCGTAAGGCTTTCTTT.

This clonotype showed up just a few times. V gene TRBV21-1 combines with J gene TRBJ2-7; the DNA was not used to check the table's D call, TRBD1. TRBV21-1 is a pseudogene locus. The CDR3 consists of 15 residues. CDR3 sequence (DNA): TGTGCCAGCAGCAGGTCGGGGGGCTTTATGTACGAGCAGTACTTC. Encoded protein: CASSRSGGFMYEQYF.

The J gene is TRBJ2-7, the V gene TRBV12-3 or TRBV12-4; D is unresolved. Between the trimmed V and J ends, which lost 3 bases and 0 bases, there was a span of 9 bases. This CDR3 is 14 amino acids long. In nucleotides, the CDR3 is TGTGCCAGCAGTTTGGCACGATTCTCCTACGAGCAGTACTTC. Amino acid sequence: CASSLARFSYEQYF.

The table lists this clonotype with many counts. The chain is built from TRBV20-1 and TRBJ2-7; 7 bases align to TRBD1. CDR1 is DFQATT and CDR2 is SNEGSKA in the germline V gene (reference sequence). This CDR3 is built from 14 residues. V lost 3 bases, J lost 2 bases, and 7 bases stayed unmatched. Written as DNA, the CDR3 is TGCAGTGCTAGGGCTGGGACAGCGGCCTACGAGCAGTACTTC. Translated, it gives CSARAGTAAYEQYF.

The chain links TRBV20-1 to TRBJ2-7; D perhaps matches TRBD2 (5 bases). There are 14 residues in the CDR3. Germline CDR1 and CDR2: DFQATT and SNEGSKA (reference sequence). Trimming pared 0 bases from V and 7 bases from J, leaving 16 bases between. CDR3 protein: CSARDQVGADEQYF. Written as DNA, the CDR3 is TGCAGTGCTAGAGATCAAGTGGGAGCCGATGAGCAGTACTTC.

This clonotype was counted many times. The chain combines TRBV29-1 with TRBJ1-2; maybe TRBD1 (5 bases). The CDR3 is 14 residues long. V dropped 6 bases and J dropped 8 bases, with 22 bases sitting between them. Germline CDR1 SQVTM, CDR2 ANQGSEA. The CDR3: CSVLSTGTLGGYTF. In DNA form, the CDR3 reads TGCAGCGTCCTATCCACCGGGACCTTGGGAGGCTACACCTTC.

Many counts were recorded for this clonotype. This rearrangement joins TRBV3-1 to TRBJ1-1; D ambiguous. The CDR3 runs 14 residues. Trimming left V 1 base short and J 5 bases short, with 11 bases between. Germline V CDR1 and CDR2: LGHDT, YNNKEL (reference sequence). The CDR3 reads CASSQVRGETEAFF. CDR3 bases: TGTGCCAGCAGCCAAGTCCGGGGTGAGACTGAAGCTTTCTTT.

The V call is TRBV5-1, the J call TRBJ2-1; 7 nucleotides agree with TRBD1. Germline V gives CDR1 SGHRS, CDR2 YFSETQ. The CDR3 consists of 13 residues. The junction had 6 bases not matched to a gene; V was cut back by 5 bases and J by 7 bases. CDR3 loop: CASRLEGANEQFF. The DNA of the CDR3 is TGCGCCAGCAGGTTAGAGGGGGCGAATGAGCAGTTCTTC.

The chain couples TRBV4-2 to TRBJ1-5; possibly TRBD1 for D (5 bases). Germline V gives CDR1 LGHNA, CDR2 YNFKEQ. This CDR3 comprises 15 residues. V lost 1 base, J lost 2 bases, and 9 bases lay in between. DNA for the CDR3: TGTGCCAGCAGCCAAGGGGGGAGGGGCAATCAGCCCCAGCATTTT. It specifies CASSQGGRGNQPQHF.

This sequence joins TRBV20-1 and TRBJ2-2; D remains unclear. Germline V gives CDR1 DFQATT, CDR2 SNEGSKA (reference sequence). The CDR3 length is 15 residues. Trimming took 5 bases from V and 4 from J, leaving 17 bases between them. CDR3 sequence reads: CSAARTAGITGELFF. Written as DNA, the CDR3 is TGCAGTGCTGCGAGAACAGCCGGCATCACCGGGGAGCTGTTTTTT.

This clonotype was observed a few times. This sequence joins TRBV24-1 and TRBJ2-5, with 9 bases lining up with TRBD2. CDR1 is KGHDR, CDR2 SFDVKD, per germline. The length of the CDR3 is 15 residues. With V trimmed by 6 bases and J by 4 bases, 8 bases remained unmatched. CDR3 sequence (DNA): TGTGCCACCAGTACGGCGGGAGGGCCCGGAGAGACCCAGTACTTC. Protein sequence: CATSTAGGPGETQYF.

The gene calls are TRBV11-3 and TRBJ1-6; D is perhaps TRBD1 (5 bases). Germline V gene data show CDR1 as SGHNT and CDR2 as YENEEA. This CDR3 has 17 residues. V was shortened by 5 bases and J by 9 bases, with 23 bases between the two germline ends. The CDR3 DNA reads TGTGCCAGCAGCGCCCTAGATTCCAGGGTACTTGGTTCACCCCTCCACTTT. Encoded protein: CASSALDSRVLGSPLHF.

This clonotype was found many times. The gene calls are TRBV29-1 and TRBJ2-1; 11 nucleotides match TRBD2. The CDR3 consists of 13 residues. Germline CDR1 SQVTM, CDR2 ANQGSEA. Unmatched junction bases numbered 9, after V lost 5 bases and J lost 12 bases. This CDR3 reads CSVKGLAALRQFF. The DNA of the CDR3 is TGCAGCGTTAAGGGACTAGCGGCCCTTAGGCAGTTCTTC.